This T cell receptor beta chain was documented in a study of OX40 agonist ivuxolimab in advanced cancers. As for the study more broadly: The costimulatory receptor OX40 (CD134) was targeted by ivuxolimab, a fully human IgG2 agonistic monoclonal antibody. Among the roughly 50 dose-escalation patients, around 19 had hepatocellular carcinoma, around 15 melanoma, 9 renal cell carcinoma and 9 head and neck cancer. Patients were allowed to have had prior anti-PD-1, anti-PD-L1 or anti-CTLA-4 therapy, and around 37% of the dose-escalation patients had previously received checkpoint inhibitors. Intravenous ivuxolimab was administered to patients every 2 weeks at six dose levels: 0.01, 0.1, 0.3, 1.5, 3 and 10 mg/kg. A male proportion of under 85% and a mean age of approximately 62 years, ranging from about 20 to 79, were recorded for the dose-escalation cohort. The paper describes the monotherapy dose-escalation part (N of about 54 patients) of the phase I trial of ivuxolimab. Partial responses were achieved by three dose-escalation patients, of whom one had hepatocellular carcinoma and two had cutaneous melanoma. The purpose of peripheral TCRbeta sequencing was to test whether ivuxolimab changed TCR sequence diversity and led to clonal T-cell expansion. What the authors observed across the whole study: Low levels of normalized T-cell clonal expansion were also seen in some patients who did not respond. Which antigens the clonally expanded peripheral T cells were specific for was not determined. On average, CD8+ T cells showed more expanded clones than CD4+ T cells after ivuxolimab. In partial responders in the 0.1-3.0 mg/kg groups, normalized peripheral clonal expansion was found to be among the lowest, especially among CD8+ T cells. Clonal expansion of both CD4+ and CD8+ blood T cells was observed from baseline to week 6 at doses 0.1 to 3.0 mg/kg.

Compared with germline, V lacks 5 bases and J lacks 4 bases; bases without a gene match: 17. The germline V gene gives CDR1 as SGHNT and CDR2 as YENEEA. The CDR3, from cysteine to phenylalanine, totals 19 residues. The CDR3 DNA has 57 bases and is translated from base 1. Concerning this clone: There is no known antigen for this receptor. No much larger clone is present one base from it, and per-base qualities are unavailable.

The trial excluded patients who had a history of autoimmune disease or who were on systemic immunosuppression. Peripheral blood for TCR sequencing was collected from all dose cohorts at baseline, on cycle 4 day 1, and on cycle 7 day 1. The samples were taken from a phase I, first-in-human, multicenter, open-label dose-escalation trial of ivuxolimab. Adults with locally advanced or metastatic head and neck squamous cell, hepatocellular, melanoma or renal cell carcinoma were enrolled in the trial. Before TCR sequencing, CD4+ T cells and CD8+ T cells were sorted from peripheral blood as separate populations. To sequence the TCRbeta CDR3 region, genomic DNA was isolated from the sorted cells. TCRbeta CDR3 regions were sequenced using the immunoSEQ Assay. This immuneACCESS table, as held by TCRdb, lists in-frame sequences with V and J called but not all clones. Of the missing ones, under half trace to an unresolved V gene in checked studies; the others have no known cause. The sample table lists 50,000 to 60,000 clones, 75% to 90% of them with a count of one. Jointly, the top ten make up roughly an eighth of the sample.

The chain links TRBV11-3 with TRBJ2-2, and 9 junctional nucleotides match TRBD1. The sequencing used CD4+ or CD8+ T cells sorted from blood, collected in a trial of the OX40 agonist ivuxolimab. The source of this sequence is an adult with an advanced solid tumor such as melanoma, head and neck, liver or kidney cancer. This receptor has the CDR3 CASSPSIYQQGASTGELFF. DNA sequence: TGTGCCAGCAGCCCAAGTATCTATCAACAGGGGGCAAGCACCGGGGAGCTGTTTTTT.